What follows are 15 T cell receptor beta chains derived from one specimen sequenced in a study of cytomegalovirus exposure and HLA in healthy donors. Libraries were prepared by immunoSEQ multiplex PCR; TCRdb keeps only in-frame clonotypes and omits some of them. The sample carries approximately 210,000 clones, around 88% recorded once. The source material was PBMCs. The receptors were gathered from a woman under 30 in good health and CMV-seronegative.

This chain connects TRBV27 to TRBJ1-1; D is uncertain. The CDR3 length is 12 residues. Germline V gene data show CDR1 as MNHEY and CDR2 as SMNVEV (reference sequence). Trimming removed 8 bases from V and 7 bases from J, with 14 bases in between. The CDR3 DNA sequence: TGTGCCAGCTTAACAGCCGCAGGTGAAGCTTTCTTT. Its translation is CASLTAAGEAFF.

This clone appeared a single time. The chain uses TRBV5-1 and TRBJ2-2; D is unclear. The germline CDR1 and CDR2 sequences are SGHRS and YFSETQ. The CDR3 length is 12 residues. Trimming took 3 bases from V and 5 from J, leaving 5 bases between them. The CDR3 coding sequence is TGCGCCAGCAGCTCAGAAACCGGGGAGCTGTTTTTT. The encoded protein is CASSSETGELFF.

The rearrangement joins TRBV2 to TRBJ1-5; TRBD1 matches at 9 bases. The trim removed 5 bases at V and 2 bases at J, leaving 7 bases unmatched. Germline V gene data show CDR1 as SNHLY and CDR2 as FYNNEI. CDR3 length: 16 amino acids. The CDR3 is CASSRDRDWGNQPQHF. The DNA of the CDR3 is TGTGCCAGCAGTCGGGACAGGGATTGGGGCAATCAGCCCCAGCATTTT.

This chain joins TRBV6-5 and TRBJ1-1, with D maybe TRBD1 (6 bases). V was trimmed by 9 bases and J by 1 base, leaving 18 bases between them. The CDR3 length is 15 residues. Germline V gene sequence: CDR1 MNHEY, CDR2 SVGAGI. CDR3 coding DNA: TGTGCCAGTTTCCTGCCGGGACACACGAACACTGAAGCTTTCTTT. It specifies CASFLPGHTNTEAFF.

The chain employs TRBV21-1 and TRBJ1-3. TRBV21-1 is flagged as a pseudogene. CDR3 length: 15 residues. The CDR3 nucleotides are TGTGCCAGCAGCACGGACTTGCCCTCTGGAAACACCATATATTTT. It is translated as CASSTDLPSGNTIYF.

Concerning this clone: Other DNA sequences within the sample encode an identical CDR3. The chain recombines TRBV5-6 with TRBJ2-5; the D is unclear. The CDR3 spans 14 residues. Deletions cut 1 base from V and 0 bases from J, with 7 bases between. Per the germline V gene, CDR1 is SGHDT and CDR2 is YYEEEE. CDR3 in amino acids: CASSLLTDQETQYF. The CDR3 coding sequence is TGTGCCAGCAGCTTGCTAACAGACCAAGAGACCCAGTACTTC.

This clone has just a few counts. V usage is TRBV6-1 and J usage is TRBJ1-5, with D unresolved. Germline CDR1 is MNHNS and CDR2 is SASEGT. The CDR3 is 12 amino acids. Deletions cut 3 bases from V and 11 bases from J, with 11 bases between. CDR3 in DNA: TGTGCCAGCAGTGAGTCACCCCGCGCCCAGCATTTT. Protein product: CASSESPRAQHF.

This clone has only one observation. The CDR3 reads CASSLVSLAGTEQYF. The CDR3 DNA is TGTGCCAGCAGCTTAGTCTCACTAGCGGGTACCGAGCAGTACTTC. The rearrangement joins TRBV7-9 to TRBJ2-7; 9 bases map to TRBD2. Germline CDR1 reads SEHNR; CDR2 reads FQNEAQ (reference sequence). The J segment lost 6 bases and the V segment lost 1 base, leaving 7 bases of the junction unmatched. This CDR3 comprises 15 residues.

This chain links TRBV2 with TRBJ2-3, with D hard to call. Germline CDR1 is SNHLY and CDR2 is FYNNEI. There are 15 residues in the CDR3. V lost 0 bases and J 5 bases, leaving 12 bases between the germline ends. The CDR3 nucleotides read TGTGCCAGCAGTGAAGCGCATTCAGCAGGAGATACGCAGTATTTT. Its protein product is CASSEAHSAGDTQYF.

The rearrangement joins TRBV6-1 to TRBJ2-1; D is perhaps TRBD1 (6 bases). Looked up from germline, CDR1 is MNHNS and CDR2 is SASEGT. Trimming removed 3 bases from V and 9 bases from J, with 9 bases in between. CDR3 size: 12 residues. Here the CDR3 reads CASSERGSEQFF. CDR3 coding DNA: TGTGCCAGCAGTGAGAGGGGGTCTGAGCAGTTCTTC.

The CDR3 bases are TGTGCCAGCAACGCACAGGGGGGGAACACTGAAGCTTTCTTT. Translated, it gives CASNAQGGNTEAFF. V is TRBV6-5 and J is TRBJ1-1; 8 bases agree with TRBD1. Germline trimming cut 7 bases from V and 1 base from J; bases unmatched to any gene: 5. There are 14 residues in the CDR3. Germline loops: CDR1 MNHEY, CDR2 SVGAGI.

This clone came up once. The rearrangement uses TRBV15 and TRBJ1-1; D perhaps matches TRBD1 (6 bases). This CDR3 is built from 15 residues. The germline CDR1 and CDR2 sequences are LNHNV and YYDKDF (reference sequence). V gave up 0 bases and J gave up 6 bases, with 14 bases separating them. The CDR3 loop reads CATSRERAGVPEAFF. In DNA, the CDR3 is TGTGCCACCAGCAGAGAAAGGGCAGGGGTTCCTGAAGCTTTCTTT.

CDR3 loop: CASSKRAVGYEQYF. As DNA, the CDR3 is TGTGCCAGCAGTAAGAGAGCCGTTGGCTACGAGCAGTACTTC. The chain employs TRBV6-5 and TRBJ2-7; D is unclear. Trimming removed 5 bases at V and 3 bases at J, with 14 bases between. Per the germline V gene, CDR1 is MNHEY and CDR2 is SVGAGI. This CDR3 comprises 14 residues.

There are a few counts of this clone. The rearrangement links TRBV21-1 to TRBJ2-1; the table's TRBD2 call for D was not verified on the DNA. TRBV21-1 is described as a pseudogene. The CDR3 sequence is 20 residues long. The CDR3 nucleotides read TGTGCCAGCAGCAAACGGTCGGGATCCGATATTGAGGCGGTATACAATGAGCAGTTCTTC. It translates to CASSKRSGSDIEAVYNEQFF.

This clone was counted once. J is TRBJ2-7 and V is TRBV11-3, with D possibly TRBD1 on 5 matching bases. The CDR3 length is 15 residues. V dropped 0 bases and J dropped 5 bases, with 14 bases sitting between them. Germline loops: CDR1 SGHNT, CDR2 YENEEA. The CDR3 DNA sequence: TGTGCCAGCAGCTTAGAATCAGGGATTAGCCACGAGCAGTACTTC. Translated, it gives CASSLESGISHEQYF.